What follows are 27 T cell receptor beta chains derived from one specimen sequenced in a study of blood T cell repertoires in COVID-19. Assay: immunoSEQ multiplex PCR; the TCRdb copy retains only in-frame clones and omits some. The sample yields approximately 54,000 clones, about 86% seen once. Sequencing was carried out using peripheral blood. The source of these receptors is a man older than 75 with active COVID-19.

The chain links TRBV5-4 to TRBJ2-3; 10 bases are a match to TRBD2. CDR1 and CDR2 from the germline V gene are SGHNT and YYREEE (reference sequence). After removal of 2 bases from V and 2 bases from J, the junction contained 8 bases not matched to a gene. The CDR3 spans 17 residues. CDR3 DNA sequence: TGTGCCAGCAGCTTTCGTAGCGGGAGGAAGAACACAGATACGCAGTATTTT. Its protein is CASSFRSGRKNTDTQYF.

This chain links TRBV28 with TRBJ2-7; 9 positions agree with TRBD1. The germline V gene encodes CDR1 MDHEN and CDR2 SYDVKM. J gave up 4 bases and V 7 bases, and 14 bases lay outside the gene matches. The CDR3 length is 16 residues. The CDR3 region has the DNA TGTGCCAGCACTGAAATAGGGGGGACAGGGTCATACGAGCAGTACTTC. Translating it yields CASTEIGGTGSYEQYF. The full variable domain, in which reference TRBV28 and TRBJ2-7 provide the parts outside the CDR3, is DVKVTQSSRYLVKRTGEKVFLECVQDMDHENMFWYRQDPGLGLRLIYFSYDVKMKEKGDIPEGYSVSREKKERFSLILESASTNQTSMYLCASTEIGGTGSYEQYFGPGTRLTVT.

The V and J genes are TRBV2 and TRBJ1-5; D gene ambiguous. Germline-derived CDR1 and CDR2 are SNHLY and FYNNEI. The CDR3 is 13 amino acids. Trimming stripped 4 bases from V and 7 bases from J, with 11 bases between. This chain's CDR3 is CASSVGENQPQHF. The CDR3 coding sequence is TGTGCCAGCAGTGTAGGAGAGAACCAGCCCCAGCATTTT.

This sequence joins TRBV18 and TRBJ1-4, with a possible D match to TRBD1 (5 bases). This CDR3 has 16 residues. The V gene lost 3 bases and the J gene lost 3 bases, with 14 bases spanning the gap. From germline, CDR1 is KGHSH and CDR2 LQKENI. This CDR3 is CASSPVPAGSNEKLFF. The CDR3 bases are TGTGCCAGCTCACCGGTCCCCGCAGGGTCTAATGAAAAACTGTTTTTT.

The gene calls are TRBV6-5 and TRBJ1-2; 9 bases line up with TRBD1. The CDR3 consists of 14 residues. CDR1 and CDR2 (germline): MNHEY, SVGAGI. V trimming: 5 bases; J trimming: 6 bases; junction bases outside the gene matches: 7. CDR3 nucleotide sequence: TGTGCCAGCAGTACCGGACAGGGGTGGGATGGCTACACCTTC. Translating gives CASSTGQGWDGYTF.

This clone has only one observation. The V and J genes are TRBV7-9 and TRBJ2-7; weak D call: TRBD1 (6 bases). Trimming left V 7 bases short and J 1 base short, with 14 bases between. The CDR3 has 14 residues. The germline CDR1 and CDR2 sequences are SEHNR and FQNEAQ (reference sequence). This CDR3 reads CASKKDSGSYEQYF. The CDR3 DNA is TGTGCCAGCAAGAAGGACAGCGGTTCCTACGAGCAGTACTTC.

V gene TRBV2 combines with J gene TRBJ1-3; a possible D gene is TRBD1 (5 bases). The CDR3 length is 15 residues. CDR1 SNHLY and CDR2 FYNNEI come from the germline V gene. V was clipped by 10 bases and J by 1 base, with 17 bases between them. The CDR3 spells CANKVGAQSGNTIYF. CDR3 bases: TGTGCCAATAAAGTAGGGGCTCAATCTGGAAACACCATATATTTT. Looking up the rest from reference TRBV2 and TRBJ1-3 gives the full variable domain: EPEVTQTPSHQVTQMGQEVILRCVPISNHLYFYWYRQILGQKVEFLVSFYNNEISEKSEIFDDQFSVERPDGSNFTLKIRSTKLEDSAMYFCANKVGAQSGNTIYFGEGSWLTVV.

The chain carries TRBV10-2 and TRBJ1-4; D is unresolved. Germline lookup yields CDR1 WSHSY and CDR2 SAAADI. The V and J ends lost 8 bases and 7 bases respectively, with 20 bases between them. The CDR3 loop spans 15 amino acids. In DNA, the CDR3 is TGCGCCAGCGCGGTTCACCGGTCGGAGGGTGAAAAACTGTTTTTT. It yields the protein CASAVHRSEGEKLFF.

This clone showed up just a few times. The chain joins TRBV3-1 (or the pseudogene TRBV3-2) to TRBJ2-7, with D maybe TRBD1 (6 bases). CDR3 length equals 14 residues. Germline V gene lookup returns CDR1 LGHDT and CDR2 YNNKEL (reference sequence). Trimming pared 1 base from V and 3 bases from J, leaving 10 bases between. Here the CDR3 reads CASSQVNRDYEQYF. As DNA, the CDR3 is TGTGCCAGCAGCCAAGTCAACAGGGACTACGAGCAGTACTTC.

V is TRBV28 and J is TRBJ2-4; D might be TRBD2 (8 bases). The CDR3 totals 16 residues. Germline assignment: CDR1 MDHEN and CDR2 SYDVKM. V was trimmed by 6 bases and J by 3 bases, leaving 18 bases between them. The CDR3 protein is CASRTGGGPGKNIQYF. CDR3 in DNA: TGTGCCAGCAGGACGGGAGGGGGCCCTGGCAAAAACATTCAGTACTTC.

This clone was observed a few times. The gene calls are TRBV4-3 and TRBJ2-7; TRBD2 might be the D (5 bases). Deletions cut 1 base from V and 1 base from J, with 11 bases between. Per germline, CDR1 LGHNA and CDR2 YSLEER. The length of the CDR3 is 15 residues. DNA for the CDR3: TGCGCCAGCAGCCAAGGGCACGGGGATTCCTACGAGCAGTACTTC. Amino acid sequence: CASSQGHGDSYEQYF.

The rearrangement joins TRBV6-4 to TRBJ2-7; D remains ambiguous. V lost 1 base and J lost 12, with 7 bases in between. The CDR3 is 10 amino acids. The germline CDR1 and CDR2 sequences are MRHNA and SNTAGT. Here the CDR3 reads CASSDCRPYF. CDR3 DNA sequence: TGTGCCAGCAGTGACTGCAGGCCGTACTTC.

The genes are TRBV4-1 and TRBJ2-5, with TRBD1 as a possible D gene (6 bases). Trimming removed 1 base from V and 2 bases from J, with 20 bases in between. The CDR3 consists of 18 residues. CDR1 and CDR2 from the germline V gene are MGHRA and YSYEKL. The CDR3 protein is CASSQVGGRGKVQETQYF. For the CDR3, the DNA is TGCGCCAGCAGCCAAGTAGGCGGCAGGGGAAAGGTACAAGAGACCCAGTACTTC.

V gene TRBV5-1 combines with J gene TRBJ1-3; perhaps TRBD1 as D (6 bases). Germline V CDR1 and CDR2: SGHRS, YFSETQ. Trimming shortened V by 0 bases and J by 0 bases, and 7 bases separated the two germline ends. The CDR3 covers 15 residues. CDR3 protein: CASSLEGDSGNTIYF. The DNA for the CDR3 is TGCGCCAGCAGCTTGGAGGGGGACTCTGGAAACACCATATATTTT.

The rearrangement joins TRBV4-3 to TRBJ2-1, with TRBD2 matching over 14 bases. CDR3 length equals 21 residues. After removal of 0 bases from V and 0 bases from J, the junction contained 10 bases not matched to a gene. Germline V lookup: CDR1 LGHNA, CDR2 YSLEER. The CDR3 DNA reads TGCGCCAGCAGCCAAGAAATTAAGACTAGCGGGAGGGCAAGCTCCTACAATGAGCAGTTCTTC. Translated, it gives CASSQEIKTSGRASSYNEQFF.

This rearrangement joins TRBV28 to TRBJ2-7; 7 nucleotides match TRBD2. V shed 2 bases and J 6 bases; nucleotides not matched to a gene: 7. The CDR3 totals 14 residues. Per germline, CDR1 MDHEN and CDR2 SYDVKM. CDR3 sequence (DNA): TGTGCCAGCAGTTTACCCGGACTAGTCTCCGAGCAGTACTTC. Protein product: CASSLPGLVSEQYF.

The gene calls are TRBV9 and TRBJ2-5; 8 nucleotides line up with TRBD1. Looked up from germline, CDR1 is SGDLS and CDR2 is YYNGEE. The V gene end was trimmed by 1 base and the J gene end by 5 bases; junction bases not matched to a gene: 7. CDR3 length: 15 residues. CDR3: CASSVQGAEGETQYF. CDR3 DNA sequence: TGTGCCAGCAGCGTACAGGGGGCGGAGGGGGAGACCCAGTACTTC.

The rearrangement links TRBV27 to TRBJ2-5; 7 nucleotides match TRBD2. The CDR3 spans 12 residues. Germline V gene lookup returns CDR1 MNHEY and CDR2 SMNVEV (reference sequence). Trimming cost V 6 bases and J 6 bases; bases outside gene matches: 4. The CDR3 nucleotides are TGTGCCAGCAGCCCGGGGGGTAAGACCCAGTACTTC. Its protein product is CASSPGGKTQYF.

The chain carries TRBV5-1 and TRBJ2-5; 14 bases are shared with TRBD2. Germline V CDR1 and CDR2: SGHRS, YFSETQ. J lost 4 bases, V lost 3 bases, and 2 bases had no gene match. This CDR3 spans 15 amino acids. As DNA, the CDR3 is TGCGCCAGCAGCTCGGGACTAGCGGGAGTAGAGACCCAGTACTTC. It is translated as CASSSGLAGVETQYF.

The chain joins TRBV6-2 or TRBV6-3 to TRBJ2-3; the D is unclear. This CDR3 is built from 12 residues. Between the trimmed V and J ends, which lost 4 bases and 2 bases, there was a span of 4 bases. Germline V CDR1 and CDR2: MNHEY, SVGEGT. CDR3 in amino acids: CASSSFTDTQYF. In DNA, the CDR3 is TGTGCCAGCAGTTCCTTCACAGATACGCAGTATTTT.

V is TRBV6-6 and J is TRBJ2-3, with D unresolved. Trimming took 5 bases from V and 7 from J, leaving 7 bases between them. The germline gives CDR1 MNHNY, CDR2 SVGAGI (reference sequence). This CDR3 has 11 residues. The CDR3 reads CASSLQNTQYF. CDR3 sequence (DNA): TGTGCCAGCAGTCTACAAAATACGCAGTATTTT.

The rearrangement links TRBV7-2 to TRBJ2-1; TRBD2 matches 11 bases. The V gene's germline CDR1 is SGHTA and CDR2 FQGNSA. CDR3 length equals 15 residues. V lost 4 bases and J lost 8; bases outside the gene matches: 7. The CDR3 nucleotides are TGTGCCAGCAGCTCACTAGCGGGAGTAATCTATGAGCAGTTCTTC. Translation gives CASSSLAGVIYEQFF.

The rearrangement joins TRBV28 to TRBJ1-2; possibly TRBD1 for D (6 bases). Per the germline V gene, CDR1 is MDHEN and CDR2 is SYDVKM. V dropped 4 bases and J dropped 8 bases, with 17 bases sitting between them. This CDR3 comprises 14 residues. The CDR3 DNA reads as TGTGCCAGCAGTTCGACCGGGACATCAGGAGGCTACACCTTC. This gives the protein CASSSTGTSGGYTF.

V and J are TRBV15 and TRBJ2-3; TRBD1 aligns across 9 bases. The germline V gene encodes CDR1 LNHNV and CDR2 YYDKDF (reference sequence). The V and J ends lost 6 bases and 3 bases, in that order; junction bases with no gene match: 10. The CDR3 is made up of 16 amino acids. The CDR3 coding sequence is TGTGCCACCAGAGTGAATGGGGGACAGGGTACAGATACGCAGTATTTT. It yields the protein CATRVNGGQGTDTQYF.

This sequence joins TRBV24-1 and TRBJ2-1; 7 positions match TRBD1. Looked up from germline, CDR1 is KGHDR and CDR2 is SFDVKD. The CDR3 extends over 14 amino acids. J gave up 5 bases and V 4 bases, and 4 bases lay outside the gene matches. The CDR3 DNA follows: TGTGCCACCAGTGAGCGAACAGGGGACAATGAGCAGTTCTTC. It yields the protein CATSERTGDNEQFF.

The chain is built from TRBV27 and TRBJ2-7, with D possibly TRBD1 on 8 matching bases. V lost 5 bases and J 4 bases, leaving 21 bases between the germline ends. From germline, CDR1 is MNHEY and CDR2 SMNVEV (reference sequence). The CDR3 covers 16 residues. CDR3 sequence reads: CASSPGGRTGTYEQYF. The CDR3 DNA reads TGTGCCAGCAGTCCCGGGGGGCGGACAGGGACTTACGAGCAGTACTTC.

The chain carries TRBV7-2 and TRBJ2-7; D possibly corresponds to TRBD2 (6 bases). Trimming took off 3 bases at V and 3 bases at J, with 9 bases between the two ends. Germline V gene lookup returns CDR1 SGHTA and CDR2 FQGNSA. The CDR3 is 13 amino acids. The CDR3 sequence: CASSFDGGYEQYF. In DNA form, the CDR3 reads TGTGCCAGCAGCTTTGACGGGGGCTACGAGCAGTACTTC.